The clone carrying this T cell receptor beta chain was counted between two and nine times. Its antigen is not identified. This record belongs to a study of cytomegalovirus exposure and HLA in healthy donors. Study summary: A previous analysis identified more than 100 million unique TCR beta sequences derived from 180 million or so T cells.

General study points: The study dropped some indistinguishable V segments, TRBV6-2 and TRBV6-3 among them. The listing of roughly 160 TCR beta chains classed them as cytomegalovirus-associated. Later analysis showed TCR association rates varying by HLA locus, highest for DRB1 and lowest for HLA-C.

V trimming: 6 bases; J trimming: 0 bases; junction bases outside the gene matches: 4. The CDR3 has 14 amino acids. Per germline, CDR1 SGHAT and CDR2 FQDESV (reference sequence). It was with 60 Vbeta and 13 Jbeta primers that the PCR ran. Sequencing used immunoSEQ multiplex PCR; TCRdb keeps in-frame clones, though not all of them. The sample lists hundreds of thousands of clones, approximately 79% seen once, with about 1.7% in the top ten. This TCR derives from a male donor in good health and CMV-seronegative. This chain uses TRBV11-1 with TRBJ2-5, with 7 bases aligning to TRBD1. Sequences were obtained from PBMCs. The CDR3 DNA reads as TGTGCCAGCAGGTCCGGGACAGACCAAGAGACCCAGTACTTC. It codes for CASRSGTDQETQYF.